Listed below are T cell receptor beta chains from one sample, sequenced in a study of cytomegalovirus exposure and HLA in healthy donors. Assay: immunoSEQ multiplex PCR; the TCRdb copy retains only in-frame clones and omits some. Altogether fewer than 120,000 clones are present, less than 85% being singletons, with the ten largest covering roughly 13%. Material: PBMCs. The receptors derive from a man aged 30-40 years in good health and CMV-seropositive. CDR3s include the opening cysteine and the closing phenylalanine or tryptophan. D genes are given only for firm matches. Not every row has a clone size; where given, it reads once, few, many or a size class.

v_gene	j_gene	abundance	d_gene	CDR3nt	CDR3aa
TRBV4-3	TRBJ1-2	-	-	TGCGCCAGCAGCCGAGGGCCAGGGGAAGGGGGGGATGGCTACACCTTC	CASSRGPGEGGDGYTF
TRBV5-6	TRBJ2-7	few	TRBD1	TGTGCCAGCAGCCCGGGACAGGGCTCCTACGAGCAGTACTTC	CASSPGQGSYEQYF
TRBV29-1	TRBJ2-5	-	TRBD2	TGCAGCGTTCTGACTAGCCGTTTCCAAGAGACCCAGTACTTC	CSVLTSRFQETQYF
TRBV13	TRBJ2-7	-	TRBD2	TGTGCCAGCAGGCCGGGACTAGCGGCCTACGAGCAGTACTTC	CASRPGLAAYEQYF
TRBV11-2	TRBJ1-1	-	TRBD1	TGTGCCAGCAGCCCCCGCTTCGACAGGGGCACTGAAGCTTTCTTT	CASSPRFDRGTEAFF
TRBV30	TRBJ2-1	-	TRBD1	TGTGCCTGGAGTGTGGGACAGGGGACTTGGGGGGGTCAATACAATGAGCAGTTCTTC	CAWSVGQGTWGGQYNEQFF
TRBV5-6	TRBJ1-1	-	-	TGTGCCAGCAGCTTGGTAGGAGGATTCGAAGCTTTCTTT	CASSLVGGFEAFF
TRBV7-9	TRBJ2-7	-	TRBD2	TGTGCCAGCAGGCTGACTAGCGGGAGCTCCTACGAGCAGTACTTC	CASRLTSGSSYEQYF
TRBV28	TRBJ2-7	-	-	TGTGCCAGCAGTACCTGGGCCTTCTACGAGCAGTACTTC	CASSTWAFYEQYF
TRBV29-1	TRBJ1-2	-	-	TGCAGCGTACAACAGGACCCGAACTGGAACTATGGCTACACCTTC	CSVQQDPNWNYGYTF
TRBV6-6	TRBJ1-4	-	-	TGTGCCAGCAGTTACTCGCGTATAGAGGAAAAACTGTTTTTT	CASSYSRIEEKLFF
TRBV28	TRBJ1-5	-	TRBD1	TGTGCCAGCAGCCCCCGGGACAGGGGCTTTCAGCCCCAGCATTTT	CASSPRDRGFQPQHF
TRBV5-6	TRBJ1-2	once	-	TGTGCCAGCAGCTTGGCCCGTAACTATGGCTACACCTTC	CASSLARNYGYTF
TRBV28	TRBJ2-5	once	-	TGTGCCTGCAGTTTATATCAGAACCAAGAGACCCAGTACTTC	CACSLYQNQETQYF
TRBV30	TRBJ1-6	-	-	TGTGCCTGGAGTCCCGGGACAAGGACTTCACCCCTCCACTTT	CAWSPGTRTSPLHF
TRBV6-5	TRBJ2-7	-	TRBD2	TGTGCCAGCAGTTACTCAGGGGAGCGGGGGGGATCGCAGTACTTC	CASSYSGERGGSQYF
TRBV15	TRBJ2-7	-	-	TGTGCCACCAGCAGAGATCTCGGCTACGAGCAGTACTTC	CATSRDLGYEQYF
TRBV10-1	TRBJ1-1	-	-	TGCGCCAGCAAACTGTCGTTGAACACTGAAGCTTTCTTT	CASKLSLNTEAFF
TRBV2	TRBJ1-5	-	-	TGTGCCAGCGGGGAGGGCCCTTATAGCAATCAGCCCCAGCATTTT	CASGEGPYSNQPQHF
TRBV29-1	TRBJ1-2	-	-	TGCAGCGTTTCGGGGGGCCTTAACTATGGCTACACCTTC	CSVSGGLNYGYTF
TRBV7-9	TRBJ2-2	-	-	TGTGCCAGCAGCCCGCCGTCAGGGCCCGGGGAGCTGTTTTTT	CASSPPSGPGELFF
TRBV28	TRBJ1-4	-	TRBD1	TGTGCCAGCAGACCTGGGACAGGAAGAATTGAAAAACTGTTTTTT	CASRPGTGRIEKLFF
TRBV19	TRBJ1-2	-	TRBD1	TGTGCCAGTAGTTCGTCGGGACAGGGGACCGGCTACACCTTC	CASSSSGQGTGYTF
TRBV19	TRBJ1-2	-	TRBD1	TGTGCCAGTAGTATAGGACAGGGTGCGGCCACCTTC	CASSIGQGAATF
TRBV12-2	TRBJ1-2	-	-	TGTGCAAGTCGCCTTACAGGGGGCAGTGGCTACACCTTC	CASRLTGGSGYTF
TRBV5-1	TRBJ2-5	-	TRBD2	TGCGCCAGCAGCTTAGAGGGCGGGAGGCAAGAGACCCAGTACTTC	CASSLEGGRQETQYF
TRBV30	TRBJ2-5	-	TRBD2	TGTGCCTGGAGTGCGGGGGGGCGAGGAAAGACCCAGTACTTC	CAWSAGGRGKTQYF
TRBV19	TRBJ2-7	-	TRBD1	TGTGCCAGTAGTATAGAGGTCGGACAGGGGGGGACCTACGAGCAGTACTTC	CASSIEVGQGGTYEQYF
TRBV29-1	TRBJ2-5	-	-	TGCAGCGTTGAAGACCCTACTTTGGGGGGCCAAGAGACCCAGTACTTC	CSVEDPTLGGQETQYF
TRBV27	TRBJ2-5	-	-	TGTGCCAGCAGTTACTGGGGCAGACAAGAGACCCAGTACTTC	CASSYWGRQETQYF
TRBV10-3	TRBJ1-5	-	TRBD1	TGTGCCGTAAATCAGGGGGATCAGCCCCAGCATTTT	CAVNQGDQPQHF
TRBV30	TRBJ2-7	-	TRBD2	TGTGCCTGGAGGGCGCTAGCGGACTCCTACGAGCAGTACTTC	CAWRALADSYEQYF
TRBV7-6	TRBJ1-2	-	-	TGTGCCAGCAGCTTATCGGGCTATGGCTACACCTTC	CASSLSGYGYTF
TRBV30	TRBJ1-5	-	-	TGTGCCTGGAGTGTACAAGAGGATCAGCCCCAGCATTTT	CAWSVQEDQPQHF
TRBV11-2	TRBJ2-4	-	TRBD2	TGTGCCAGCAGCTTTTACGTAGCGGGGGGAGCCAAAAACATTCAGTACTTC	CASSFYVAGGAKNIQYF
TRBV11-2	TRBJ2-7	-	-	TGTGCCAGCAGCTTAGGGGTGGGGCAGGGCAACGAGCAGTACTTC	CASSLGVGQGNEQYF
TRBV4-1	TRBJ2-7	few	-	TGCGCCAGCAGCCCCCTCGGCAGGGTTTACGAGCAGTACTTC	CASSPLGRVYEQYF